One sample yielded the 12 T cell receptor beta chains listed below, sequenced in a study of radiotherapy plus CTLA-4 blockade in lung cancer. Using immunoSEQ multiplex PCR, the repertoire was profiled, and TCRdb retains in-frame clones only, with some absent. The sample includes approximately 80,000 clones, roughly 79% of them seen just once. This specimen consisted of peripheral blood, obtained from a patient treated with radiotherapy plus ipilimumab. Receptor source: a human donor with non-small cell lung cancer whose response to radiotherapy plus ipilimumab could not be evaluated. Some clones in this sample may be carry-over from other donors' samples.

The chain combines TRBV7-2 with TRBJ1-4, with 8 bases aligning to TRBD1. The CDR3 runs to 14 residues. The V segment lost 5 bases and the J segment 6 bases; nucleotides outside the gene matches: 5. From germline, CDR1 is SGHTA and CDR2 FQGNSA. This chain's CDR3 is CASSPRTGYEKLFF. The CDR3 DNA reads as TGTGCCAGCAGCCCCCGGACAGGGTATGAAAAACTGTTTTTT.

The CDR3 region has the DNA TGTGCCAGCAGTTACTCGAGAGATAACTATGGCTACACCTTC. It yields the protein CASSYSRDNYGYTF. J is TRBJ1-2 and V is TRBV6-6, with D uncertain. The germline V gene has CDR1 MNHNY and CDR2 SVGAGI (reference sequence). CDR3 length: 14 amino acids. The V and J ends lost 0 bases and 1 base respectively, with 6 bases between them.

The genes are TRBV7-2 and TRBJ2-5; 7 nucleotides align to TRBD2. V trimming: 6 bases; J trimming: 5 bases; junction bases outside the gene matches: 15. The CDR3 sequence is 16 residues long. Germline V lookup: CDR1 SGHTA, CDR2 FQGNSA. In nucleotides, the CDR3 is TGTGCCAGCAGGTCCTCTCTCGCGGGGCGGGGGGAGACCCAGTACTTC. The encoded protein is CASRSSLAGRGETQYF.

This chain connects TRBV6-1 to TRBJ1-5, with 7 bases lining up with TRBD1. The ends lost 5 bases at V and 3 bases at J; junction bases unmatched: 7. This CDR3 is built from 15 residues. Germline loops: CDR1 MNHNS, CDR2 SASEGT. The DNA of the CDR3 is TGTGCCAGCAGTCCGACAGGGCCTCTCAATCAGCCCCAGCATTTT. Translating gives CASSPTGPLNQPQHF.

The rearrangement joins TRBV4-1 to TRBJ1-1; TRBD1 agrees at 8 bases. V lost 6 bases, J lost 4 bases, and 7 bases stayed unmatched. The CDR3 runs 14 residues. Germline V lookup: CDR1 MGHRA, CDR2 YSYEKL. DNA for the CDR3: TGCGCCAGCAGAACTCAGGGGGCTGGCACTGAAGCTTTCTTT. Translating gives CASRTQGAGTEAFF.

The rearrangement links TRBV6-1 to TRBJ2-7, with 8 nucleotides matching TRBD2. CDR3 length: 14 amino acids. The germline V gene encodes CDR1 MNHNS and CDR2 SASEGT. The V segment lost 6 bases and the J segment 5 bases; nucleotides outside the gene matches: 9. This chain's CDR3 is CASRPPGGGHEQYF. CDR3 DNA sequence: TGTGCCAGCAGGCCGCCAGGCGGGGGGCACGAGCAGTACTTC.

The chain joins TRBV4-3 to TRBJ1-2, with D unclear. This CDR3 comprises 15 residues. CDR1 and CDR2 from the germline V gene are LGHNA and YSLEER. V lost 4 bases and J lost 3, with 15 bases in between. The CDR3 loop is CASSPTLGADYGYTF. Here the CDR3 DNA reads TGCGCCAGCAGCCCCACCCTGGGCGCCGACTATGGCTACACCTTC.

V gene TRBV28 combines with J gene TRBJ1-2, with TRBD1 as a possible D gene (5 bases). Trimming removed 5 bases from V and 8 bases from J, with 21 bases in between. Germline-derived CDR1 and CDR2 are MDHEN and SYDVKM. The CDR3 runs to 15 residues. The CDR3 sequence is CASSQAGRRYKGYTF. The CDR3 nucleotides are TGTGCCAGCAGTCAAGCGGGACGGCGGTATAAAGGCTACACCTTC.

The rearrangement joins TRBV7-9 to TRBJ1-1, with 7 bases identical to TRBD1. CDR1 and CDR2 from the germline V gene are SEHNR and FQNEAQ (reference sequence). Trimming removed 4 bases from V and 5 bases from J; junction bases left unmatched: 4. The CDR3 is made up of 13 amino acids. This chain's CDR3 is CASSSETGTEAFF. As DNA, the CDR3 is TGTGCCAGCAGCTCAGAGACAGGGACTGAAGCTTTCTTT.

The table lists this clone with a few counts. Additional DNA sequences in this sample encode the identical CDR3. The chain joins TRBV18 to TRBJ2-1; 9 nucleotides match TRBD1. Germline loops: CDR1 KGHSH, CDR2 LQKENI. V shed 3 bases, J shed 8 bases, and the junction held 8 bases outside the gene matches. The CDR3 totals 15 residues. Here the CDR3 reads CASSPTDRGMHEQFF. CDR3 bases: TGTGCCAGCTCACCGACGGACAGGGGAATGCATGAGCAGTTCTTC.

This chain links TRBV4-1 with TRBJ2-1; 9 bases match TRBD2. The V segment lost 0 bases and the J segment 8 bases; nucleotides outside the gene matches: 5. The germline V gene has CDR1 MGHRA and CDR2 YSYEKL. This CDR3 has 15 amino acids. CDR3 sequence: CASSQEGSGGHEQFF. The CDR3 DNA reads TGCGCCAGCAGCCAAGAAGGTAGCGGGGGCCATGAGCAGTTCTTC.

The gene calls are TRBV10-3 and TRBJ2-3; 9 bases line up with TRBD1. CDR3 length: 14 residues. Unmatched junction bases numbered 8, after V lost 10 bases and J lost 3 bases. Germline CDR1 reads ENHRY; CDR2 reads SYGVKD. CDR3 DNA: TGTGCCACTCACCGGGACAGGGCTACAGATACGCAGTATTTT. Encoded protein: CATHRDRATDTQYF.